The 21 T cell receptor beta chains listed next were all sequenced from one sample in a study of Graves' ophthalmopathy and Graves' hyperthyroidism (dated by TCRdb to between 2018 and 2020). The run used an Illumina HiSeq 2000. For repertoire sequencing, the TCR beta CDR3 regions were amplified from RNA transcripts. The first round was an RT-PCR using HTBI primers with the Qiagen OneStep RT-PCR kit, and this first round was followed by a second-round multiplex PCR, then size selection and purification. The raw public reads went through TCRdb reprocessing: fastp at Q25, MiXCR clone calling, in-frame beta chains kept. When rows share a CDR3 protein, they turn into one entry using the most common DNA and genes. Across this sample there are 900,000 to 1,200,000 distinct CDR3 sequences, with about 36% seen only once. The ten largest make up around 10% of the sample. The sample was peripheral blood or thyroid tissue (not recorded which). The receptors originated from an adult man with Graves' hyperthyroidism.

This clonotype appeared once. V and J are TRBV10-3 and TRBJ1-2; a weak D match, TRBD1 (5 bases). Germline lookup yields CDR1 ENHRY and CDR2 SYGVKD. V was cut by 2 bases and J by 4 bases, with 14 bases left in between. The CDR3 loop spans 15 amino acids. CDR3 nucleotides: TGTGCCATCAGTGAGGGGGGAGCCAACCGCTATGGCTACACCTTC. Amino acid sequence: CAISEGGANRYGYTF.

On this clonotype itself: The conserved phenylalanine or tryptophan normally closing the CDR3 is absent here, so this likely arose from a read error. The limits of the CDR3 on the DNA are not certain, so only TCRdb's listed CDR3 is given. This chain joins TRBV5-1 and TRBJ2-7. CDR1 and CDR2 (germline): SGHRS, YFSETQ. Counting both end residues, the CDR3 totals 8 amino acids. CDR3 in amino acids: CASSLGHK.

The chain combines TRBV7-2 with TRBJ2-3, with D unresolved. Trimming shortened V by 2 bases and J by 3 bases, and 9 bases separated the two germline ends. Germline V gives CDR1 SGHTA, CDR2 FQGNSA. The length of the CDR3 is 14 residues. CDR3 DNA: TGTGCCAGCAGCTTACGGCTAAGTACAGATACGCAGTATTTT. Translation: CASSLRLSTDTQYF.

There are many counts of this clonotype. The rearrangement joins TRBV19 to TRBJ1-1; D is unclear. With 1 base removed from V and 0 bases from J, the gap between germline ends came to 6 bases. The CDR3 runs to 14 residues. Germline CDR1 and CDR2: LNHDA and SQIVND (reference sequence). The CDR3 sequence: CASSIATVNTEAFF. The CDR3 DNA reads TGTGCCAGTAGTATAGCTACGGTGAACACTGAAGCTTTCTTT.

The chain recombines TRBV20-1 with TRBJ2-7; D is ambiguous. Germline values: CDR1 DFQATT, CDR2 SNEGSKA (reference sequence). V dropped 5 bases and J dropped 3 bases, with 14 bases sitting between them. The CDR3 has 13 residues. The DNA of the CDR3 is TGCAGTGCTCCCCAACCACCGGGCTACGAGCAGTACTTC. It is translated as CSAPQPPGYEQYF.

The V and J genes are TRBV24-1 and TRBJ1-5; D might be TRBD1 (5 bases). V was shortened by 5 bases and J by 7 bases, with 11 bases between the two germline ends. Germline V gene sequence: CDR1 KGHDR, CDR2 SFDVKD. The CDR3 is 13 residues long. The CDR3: CATSGGYGQPQHF. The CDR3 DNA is TGTGCCACCAGTGGGGGGTACGGGCAGCCCCAGCATTTT.

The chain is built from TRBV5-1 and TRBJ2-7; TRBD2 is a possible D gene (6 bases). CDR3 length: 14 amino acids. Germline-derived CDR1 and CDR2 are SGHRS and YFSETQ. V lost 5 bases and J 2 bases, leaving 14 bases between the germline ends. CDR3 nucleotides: TGCGCCAGCAGAACAGCGGGCGAGACCTACGAGCAGTACTTC. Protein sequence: CASRTAGETYEQYF.

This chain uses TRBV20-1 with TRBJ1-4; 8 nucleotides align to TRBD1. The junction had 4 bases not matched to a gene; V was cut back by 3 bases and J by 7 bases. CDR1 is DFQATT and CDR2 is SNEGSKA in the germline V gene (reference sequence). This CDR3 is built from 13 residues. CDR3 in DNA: TGCAGTGCTAGGCAAGACAGGGGTGAAAAACTGTTTTTT. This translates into CSARQDRGEKLFF.

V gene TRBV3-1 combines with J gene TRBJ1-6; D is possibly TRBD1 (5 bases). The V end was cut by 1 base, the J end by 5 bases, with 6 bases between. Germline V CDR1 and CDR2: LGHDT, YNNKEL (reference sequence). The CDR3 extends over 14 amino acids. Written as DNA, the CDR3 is TGTGCCAGCAGCCAAGGACAGAATAATTCACCCCTCCACTTT. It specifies CASSQGQNNSPLHF.

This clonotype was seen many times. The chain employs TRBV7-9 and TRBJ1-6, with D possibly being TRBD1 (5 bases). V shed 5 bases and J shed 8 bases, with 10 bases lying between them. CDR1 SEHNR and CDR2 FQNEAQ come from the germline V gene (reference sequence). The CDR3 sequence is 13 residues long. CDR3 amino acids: CASSKGPDSPLHF. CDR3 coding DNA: TGTGCCAGCAGCAAGGGGCCAGATTCACCCCTCCACTTT.

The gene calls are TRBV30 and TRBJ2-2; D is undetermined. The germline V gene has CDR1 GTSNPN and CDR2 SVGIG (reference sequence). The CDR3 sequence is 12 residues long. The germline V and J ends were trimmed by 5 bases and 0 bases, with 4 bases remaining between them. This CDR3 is CAWSTNTGELFF. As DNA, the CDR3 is TGTGCCTGGTCCACGAACACCGGGGAGCTGTTTTTT.

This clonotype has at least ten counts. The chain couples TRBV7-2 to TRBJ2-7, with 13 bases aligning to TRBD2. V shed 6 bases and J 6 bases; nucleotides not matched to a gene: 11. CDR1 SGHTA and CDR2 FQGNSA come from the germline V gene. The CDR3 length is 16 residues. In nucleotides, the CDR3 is TGTGCCAGCAGGAAAGAGGGGGGACTAGCGGGGATCGAGCAGTACTTC. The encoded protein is CASRKEGGLAGIEQYF.

In DNA form, the CDR3 reads TGCGCCAGCAGCCCCGAGGGAGGGACCTACGAGCAGTACTTC. It codes for CASSPEGGTYEQYF. This chain uses TRBV5-1 with TRBJ2-7; TRBD2 aligns across 7 bases. With V trimmed by 4 bases and J by 2 bases, 6 bases remained unmatched. The CDR3 extends over 14 amino acids. Germline V gene sequence: CDR1 SGHRS, CDR2 YFSETQ.

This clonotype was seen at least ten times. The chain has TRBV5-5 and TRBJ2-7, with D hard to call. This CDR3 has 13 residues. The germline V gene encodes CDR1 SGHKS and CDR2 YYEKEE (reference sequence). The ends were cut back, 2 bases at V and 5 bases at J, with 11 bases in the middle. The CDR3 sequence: CASSFPTRNEQYF. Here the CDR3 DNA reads TGTGCCAGCAGCTTCCCTACCCGAAACGAGCAGTACTTC. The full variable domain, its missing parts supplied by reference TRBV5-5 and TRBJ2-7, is DAGVTQSPTHLIKTRGQQVTLRCSPISGHKSVSWYQQVLGQGPQFIFQYYEKEERGRGNFPDRFSARQFPNYSSELNVNALLLGDSALYLCASSFPTRNEQYFGPGTRLTVT.

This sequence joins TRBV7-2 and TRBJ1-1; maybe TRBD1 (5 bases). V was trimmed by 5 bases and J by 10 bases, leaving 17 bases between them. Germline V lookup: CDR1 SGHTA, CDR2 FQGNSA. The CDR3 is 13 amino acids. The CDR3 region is CASSPGTSGRAFF. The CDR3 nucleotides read TGTGCCAGCAGCCCAGGGACTAGCGGGAGAGCTTTCTTT.

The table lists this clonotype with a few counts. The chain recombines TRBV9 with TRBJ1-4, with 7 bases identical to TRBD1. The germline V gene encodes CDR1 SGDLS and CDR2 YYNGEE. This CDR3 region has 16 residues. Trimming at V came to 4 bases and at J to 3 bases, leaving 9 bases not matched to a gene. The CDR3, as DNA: TGTGCCAGCAGCCCAGGGACAGAAATTCCTAATGAAAAACTGTTTTTT. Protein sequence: CASSPGTEIPNEKLFF.

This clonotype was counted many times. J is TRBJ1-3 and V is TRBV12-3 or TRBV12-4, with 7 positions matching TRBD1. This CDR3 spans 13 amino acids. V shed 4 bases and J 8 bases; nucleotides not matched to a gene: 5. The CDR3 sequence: CASSSDREDTIYF. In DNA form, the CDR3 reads TGTGCCAGCAGTTCAGACAGGGAGGACACCATATATTTT.

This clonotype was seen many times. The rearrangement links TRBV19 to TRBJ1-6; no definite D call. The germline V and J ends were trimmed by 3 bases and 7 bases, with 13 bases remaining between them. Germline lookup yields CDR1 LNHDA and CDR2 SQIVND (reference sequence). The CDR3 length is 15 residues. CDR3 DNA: TGTGCCAGTAGTATCGGGAGGACGGGGAATTCACCCCTCCACTTT. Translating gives CASSIGRTGNSPLHF.

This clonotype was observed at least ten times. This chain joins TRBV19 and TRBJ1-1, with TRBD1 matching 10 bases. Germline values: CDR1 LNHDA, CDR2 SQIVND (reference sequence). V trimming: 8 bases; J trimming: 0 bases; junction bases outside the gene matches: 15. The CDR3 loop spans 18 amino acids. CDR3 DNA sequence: TGTGCCAGTCCTAAAGACAGGGGGCGTCCGGCTATGAACACTGAAGCTTTCTTT. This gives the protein CASPKDRGRPAMNTEAFF.

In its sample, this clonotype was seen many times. CDR3 amino acids: CASSLGRVNTGELFF. CDR3 nucleotide sequence: TGTGCCAGCAGCTTAGGCCGGGTCAACACCGGGGAGCTGTTTTTT. The genes are TRBV7-6 and TRBJ2-2; no firm D call. Trimming took 1 base from V and 2 from J, leaving 8 bases between them. The length of the CDR3 is 15 residues. Germline V gives CDR1 SGHVS, CDR2 FNYEAQ.

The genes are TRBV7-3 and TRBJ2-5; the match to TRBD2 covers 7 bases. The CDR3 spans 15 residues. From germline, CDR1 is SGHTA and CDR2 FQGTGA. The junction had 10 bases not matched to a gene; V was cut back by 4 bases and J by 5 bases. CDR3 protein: CASSSRLAVFETQYF. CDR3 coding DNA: TGTGCCAGCAGCTCAAGACTAGCAGTGTTTGAGACCCAGTACTTC.